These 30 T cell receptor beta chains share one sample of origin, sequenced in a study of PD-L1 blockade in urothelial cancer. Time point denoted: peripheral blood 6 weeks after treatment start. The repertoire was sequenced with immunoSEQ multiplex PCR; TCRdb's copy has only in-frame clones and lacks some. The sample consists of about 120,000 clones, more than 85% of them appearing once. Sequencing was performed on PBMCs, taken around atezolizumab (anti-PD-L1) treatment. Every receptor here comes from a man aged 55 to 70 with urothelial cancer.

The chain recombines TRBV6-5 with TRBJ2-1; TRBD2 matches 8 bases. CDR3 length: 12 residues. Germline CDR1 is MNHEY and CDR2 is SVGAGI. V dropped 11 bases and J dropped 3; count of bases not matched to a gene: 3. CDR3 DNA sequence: TGTGCCTCCCGGGAGGGCTACAATGAGCAGTTCTTC. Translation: CASREGYNEQFF.

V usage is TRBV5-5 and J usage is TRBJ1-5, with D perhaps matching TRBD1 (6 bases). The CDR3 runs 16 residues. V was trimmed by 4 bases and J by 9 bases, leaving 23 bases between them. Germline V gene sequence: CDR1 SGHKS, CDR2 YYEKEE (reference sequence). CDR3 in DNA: TGTGCCAGCAGCGCCTGGACAGATCCTTCCCTATGGCCCCAGCATTTT. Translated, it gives CASSAWTDPSLWPQHF.

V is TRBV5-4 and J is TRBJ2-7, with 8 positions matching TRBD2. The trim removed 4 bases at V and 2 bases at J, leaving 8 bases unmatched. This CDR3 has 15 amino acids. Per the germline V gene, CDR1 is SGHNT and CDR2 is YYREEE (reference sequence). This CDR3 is CASSRRGGGTYEQYF. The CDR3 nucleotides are TGTGCCAGCAGCCGCCGGGGGGGCGGGACCTACGAGCAGTACTTC.

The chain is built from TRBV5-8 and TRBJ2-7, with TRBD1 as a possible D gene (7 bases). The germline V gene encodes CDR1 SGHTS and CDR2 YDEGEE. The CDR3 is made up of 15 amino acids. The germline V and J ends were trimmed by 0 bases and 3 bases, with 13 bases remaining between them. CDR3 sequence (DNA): TGTGCCAGCAGCTTGGGCAGGGGGGTTTACTACGAGCAGTACTTC. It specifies CASSLGRGVYYEQYF.

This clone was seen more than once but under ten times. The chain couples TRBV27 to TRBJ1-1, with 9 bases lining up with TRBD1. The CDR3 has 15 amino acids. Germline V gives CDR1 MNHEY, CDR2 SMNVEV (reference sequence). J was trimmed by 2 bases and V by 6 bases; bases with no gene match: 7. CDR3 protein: CASRFTGGGNTEAFF. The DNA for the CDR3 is TGTGCCAGCAGATTCACAGGGGGCGGAAACACTGAAGCTTTCTTT.

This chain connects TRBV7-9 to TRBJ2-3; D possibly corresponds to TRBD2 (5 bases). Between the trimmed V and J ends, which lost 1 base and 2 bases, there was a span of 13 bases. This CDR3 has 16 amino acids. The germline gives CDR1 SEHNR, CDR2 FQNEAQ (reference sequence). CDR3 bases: TGTGCCAGCAGCTTAGGGGAGTCGAGATTCACAGATACGCAGTATTTT. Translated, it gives CASSLGESRFTDTQYF.

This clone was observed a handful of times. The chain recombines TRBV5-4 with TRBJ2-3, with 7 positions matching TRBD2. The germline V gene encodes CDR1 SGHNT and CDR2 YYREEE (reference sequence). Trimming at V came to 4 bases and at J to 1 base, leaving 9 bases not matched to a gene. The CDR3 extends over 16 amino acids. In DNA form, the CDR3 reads TGTGCCAGCAGCCGGGGGGACGGGGTCCGCACAGATACGCAGTATTTT. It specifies CASSRGDGVRTDTQYF.

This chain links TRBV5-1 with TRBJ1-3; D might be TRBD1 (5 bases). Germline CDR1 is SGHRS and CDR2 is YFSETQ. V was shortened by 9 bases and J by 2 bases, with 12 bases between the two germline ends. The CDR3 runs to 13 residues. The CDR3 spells CATSAGAGNTIYF. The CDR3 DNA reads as TGCGCCACTTCTGCGGGGGCTGGAAACACCATATATTTT.

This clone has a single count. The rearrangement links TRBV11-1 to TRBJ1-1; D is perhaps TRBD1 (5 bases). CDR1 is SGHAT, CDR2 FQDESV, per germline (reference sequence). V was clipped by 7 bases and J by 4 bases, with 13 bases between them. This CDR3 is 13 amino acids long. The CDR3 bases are TGTGCCAGCACTCAGGGATTAATCACTGAAGCTTTCTTT. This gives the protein CASTQGLITEAFF. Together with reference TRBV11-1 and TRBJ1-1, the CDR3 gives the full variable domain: EAEVAQSPRYKITEKSQAVAFWCDPISGHATLYWYRQILGQGPELLVQFQDESVVDDSQLPKDRFSAERLKGVDSTLKIQPAELGDSAMYLCASTQGLITEAFFGQGTRLTVV.

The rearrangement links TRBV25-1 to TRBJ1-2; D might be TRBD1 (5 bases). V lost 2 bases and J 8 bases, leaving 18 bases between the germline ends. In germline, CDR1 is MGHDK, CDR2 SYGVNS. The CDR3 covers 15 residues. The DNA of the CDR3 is TGTGCCAGCAGTGAAACCCACGCAGTGGGGCAGGGCTACACCTTC. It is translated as CASSETHAVGQGYTF.

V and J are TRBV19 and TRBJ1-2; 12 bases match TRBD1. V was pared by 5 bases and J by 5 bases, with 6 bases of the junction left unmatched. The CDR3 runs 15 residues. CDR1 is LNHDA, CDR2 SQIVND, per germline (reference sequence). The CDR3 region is CASSSPGQGAYGYTF. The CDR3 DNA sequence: TGTGCCAGTAGTTCCCCGGGACAGGGGGCATATGGCTACACCTTC.

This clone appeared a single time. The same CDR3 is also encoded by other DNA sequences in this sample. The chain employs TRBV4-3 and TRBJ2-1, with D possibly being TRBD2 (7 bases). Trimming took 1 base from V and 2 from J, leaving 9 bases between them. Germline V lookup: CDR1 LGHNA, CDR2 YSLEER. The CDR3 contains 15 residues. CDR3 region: CASSQGGGTYNEQFF. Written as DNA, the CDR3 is TGCGCCAGCAGCCAAGGGGGGGGCACCTACAATGAGCAGTTCTTC.

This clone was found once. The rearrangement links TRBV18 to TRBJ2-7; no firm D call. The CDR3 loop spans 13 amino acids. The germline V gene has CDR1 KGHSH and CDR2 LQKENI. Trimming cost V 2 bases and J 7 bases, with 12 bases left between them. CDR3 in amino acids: CASSPRGLEEQYF. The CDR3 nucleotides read TGTGCCAGCTCACCAAGAGGCCTCGAGGAGCAGTACTTC.

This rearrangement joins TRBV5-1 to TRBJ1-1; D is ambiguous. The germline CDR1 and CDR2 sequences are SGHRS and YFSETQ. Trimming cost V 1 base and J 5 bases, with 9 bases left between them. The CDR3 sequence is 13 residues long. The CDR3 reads CASSLSPKTEAFF. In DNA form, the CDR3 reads TGCGCCAGCAGCTTGAGCCCGAAGACTGAAGCTTTCTTT.

CDR3 protein: CASSRSGGSTDTQYF. The CDR3, as DNA: TGTGCCAGCAGCCGTAGCGGGGGAAGCACAGATACGCAGTATTTT. The V gene is TRBV7-8, the J gene TRBJ2-3; 9 bases fit TRBD2. Looked up from germline, CDR1 is SGHVS and CDR2 is FQNEAQ. This CDR3 region has 15 residues. Trimming took 5 bases from V and 0 from J; bases not matched to a gene: 3.

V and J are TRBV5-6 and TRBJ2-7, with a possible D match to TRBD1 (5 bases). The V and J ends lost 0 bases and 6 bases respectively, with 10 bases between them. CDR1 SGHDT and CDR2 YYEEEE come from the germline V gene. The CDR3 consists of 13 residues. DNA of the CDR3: TGTGCCAGCAGCTTGGAGGGGTATGGCGAGCAGTACTTC. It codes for CASSLEGYGEQYF.

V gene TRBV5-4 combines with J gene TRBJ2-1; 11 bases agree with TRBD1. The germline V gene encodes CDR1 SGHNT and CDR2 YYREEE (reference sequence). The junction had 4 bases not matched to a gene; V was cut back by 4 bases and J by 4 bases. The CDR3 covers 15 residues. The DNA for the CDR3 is TGTGCCAGCAGCATGGACAGGGGGCCATACAATGAGCAGTTCTTC. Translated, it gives CASSMDRGPYNEQFF.

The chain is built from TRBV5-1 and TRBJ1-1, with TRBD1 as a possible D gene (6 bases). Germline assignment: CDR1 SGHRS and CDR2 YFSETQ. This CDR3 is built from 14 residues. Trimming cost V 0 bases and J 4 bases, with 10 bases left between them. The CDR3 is CASSLEQGFTEAFF. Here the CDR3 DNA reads TGCGCCAGCAGCTTGGAGCAGGGGTTCACTGAAGCTTTCTTT.

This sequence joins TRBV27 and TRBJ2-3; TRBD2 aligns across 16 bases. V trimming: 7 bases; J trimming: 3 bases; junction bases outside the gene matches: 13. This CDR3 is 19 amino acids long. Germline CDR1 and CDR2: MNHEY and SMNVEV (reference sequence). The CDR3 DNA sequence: TGTGCCAGCAAACCGGGACTAGCGGGGGGGCATTTTTTGACAGATACGCAGTATTTT. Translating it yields CASKPGLAGGHFLTDTQYF.

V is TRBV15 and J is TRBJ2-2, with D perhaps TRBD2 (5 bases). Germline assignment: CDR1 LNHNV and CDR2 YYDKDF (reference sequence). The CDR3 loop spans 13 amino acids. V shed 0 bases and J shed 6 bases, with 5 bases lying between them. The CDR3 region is CATSRDGAGELFF. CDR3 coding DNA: TGTGCCACCAGCAGAGACGGGGCCGGGGAGCTGTTTTTT. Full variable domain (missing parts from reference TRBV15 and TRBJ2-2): DAMVIQNPRYQVTQFGKPVTLSCSQTLNHNVMYWYQQKSSQAPKLLFHYYDKDFNNEADTPDNFQSRRPNTSFCFLDIRSPGLGDTAMYLCATSRDGAGELFFGEGSRLTVL.

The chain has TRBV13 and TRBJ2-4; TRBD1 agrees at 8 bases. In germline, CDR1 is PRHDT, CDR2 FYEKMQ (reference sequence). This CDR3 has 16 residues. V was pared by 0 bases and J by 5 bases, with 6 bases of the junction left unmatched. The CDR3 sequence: CASSLGGRGLENIQYF. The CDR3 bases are TGTGCCAGCAGCTTAGGTGGCAGGGGGCTGGAAAACATTCAGTACTTC. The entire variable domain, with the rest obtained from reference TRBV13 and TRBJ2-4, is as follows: AAGVIQSPRHLIKEKRETATLKCYPIPRHDTVYWYQQGPGQDPQFLISFYEKMQSDKGSIPDRFSAQQFSDYHSELNMSSLELGDSALYFCASSLGGRGLENIQYFGAGTRLSVL.

This CDR3 reads CASSLDRAQPQHF. The CDR3 DNA reads TGTGCCAGCAGCCTGGACAGGGCTCAGCCCCAGCATTTT. The chain recombines TRBV7-2 with TRBJ1-5; TRBD1 aligns across 8 bases. Losses at the gene ends were 5 bases for V and 6 bases for J; bases not matched to a gene: 3. The V gene's germline CDR1 is SGHTA and CDR2 FQGNSA. The CDR3 has 13 residues.

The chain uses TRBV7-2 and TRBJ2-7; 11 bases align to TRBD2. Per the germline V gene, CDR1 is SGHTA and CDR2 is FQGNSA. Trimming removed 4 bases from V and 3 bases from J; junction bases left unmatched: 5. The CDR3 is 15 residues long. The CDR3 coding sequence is TGTGCCAGCAGCTCGCCCGGGACTAGCGGCTACGAGCAGTACTTC. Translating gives CASSSPGTSGYEQYF.

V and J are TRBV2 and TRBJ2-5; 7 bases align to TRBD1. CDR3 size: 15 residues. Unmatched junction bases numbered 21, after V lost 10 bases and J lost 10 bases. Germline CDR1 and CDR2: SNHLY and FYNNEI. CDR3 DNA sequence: TGTGCCACCGGTTTAGGACAGGCCCCTTCGGGCGACCAGTACTTC. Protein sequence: CATGLGQAPSGDQYF.

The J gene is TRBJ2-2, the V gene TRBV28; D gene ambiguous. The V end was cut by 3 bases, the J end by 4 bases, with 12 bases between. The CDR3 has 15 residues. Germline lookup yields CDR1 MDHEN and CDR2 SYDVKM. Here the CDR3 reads CASSFHGSGTGELFF. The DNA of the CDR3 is TGTGCCAGCAGTTTCCACGGTTCGGGCACCGGGGAGCTGTTTTTT.

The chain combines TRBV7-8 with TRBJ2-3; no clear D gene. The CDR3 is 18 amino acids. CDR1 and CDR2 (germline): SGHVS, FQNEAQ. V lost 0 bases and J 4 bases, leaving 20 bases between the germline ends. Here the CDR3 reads CASSLARFRKVMADTQYF. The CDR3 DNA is TGTGCCAGCAGCTTAGCGAGGTTCCGGAAGGTTATGGCAGATACGCAGTATTTT.

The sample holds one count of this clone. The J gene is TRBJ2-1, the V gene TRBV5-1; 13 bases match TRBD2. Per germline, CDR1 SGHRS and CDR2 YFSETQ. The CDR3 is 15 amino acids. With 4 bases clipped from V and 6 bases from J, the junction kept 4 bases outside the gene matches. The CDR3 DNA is TGCGCCAGCAGCCTGGGGACTAGCGGGATCAATGAGCAGTTCTTC. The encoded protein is CASSLGTSGINEQFF.

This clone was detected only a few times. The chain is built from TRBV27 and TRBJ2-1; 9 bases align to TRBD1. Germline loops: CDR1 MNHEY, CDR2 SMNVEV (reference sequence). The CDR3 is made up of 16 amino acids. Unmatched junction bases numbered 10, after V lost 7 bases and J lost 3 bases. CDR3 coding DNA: TGTGCCAGCACGAGAACCGGGACAGGGTTCTACAATGAGCAGTTCTTC. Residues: CASTRTGTGFYNEQFF.

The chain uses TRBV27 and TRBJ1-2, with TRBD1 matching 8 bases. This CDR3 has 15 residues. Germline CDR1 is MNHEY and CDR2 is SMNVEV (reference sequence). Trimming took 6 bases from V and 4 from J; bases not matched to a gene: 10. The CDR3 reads CASRLQTGDGYGYTF. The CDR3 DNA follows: TGTGCCAGCAGACTGCAGACAGGGGACGGCTATGGCTACACCTTC.

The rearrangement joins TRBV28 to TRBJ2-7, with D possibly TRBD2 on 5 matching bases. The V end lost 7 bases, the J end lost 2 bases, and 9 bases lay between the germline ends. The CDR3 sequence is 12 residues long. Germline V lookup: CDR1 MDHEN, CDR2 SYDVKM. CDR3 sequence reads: CASNGVPYEQYF. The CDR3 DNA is TGTGCCAGCAACGGGGTCCCCTACGAGCAGTACTTC.